A selection of T cell receptor beta chains follows, all from one sample in a study of T cell responses to AZD1222 COVID-19 vaccine. Assay: immunoSEQ multiplex PCR; the TCRdb copy retains only in-frame clones and omits some. The sample consists of roughly 180,000 clones, about 91% of them appearing once. Here the sequenced sample was peripheral blood, taken on day 0 of AZD1222 vaccination. These receptors all come from an adult in good health. The CDR3 runs from the conserved cysteine through the conserved F or W. A D gene is named only where the DNA matches it firmly. Clone size is shown for a subset of rows, as once, few, many or a class of expanded clone.

-	TRBV6-5	TRBJ2-7	-	CASSYALQGRYEQYF	TGTGCCAGCAGTTACGCCTTACAGGGAAGGTACGAGCAGTACTTC
-	TRBV5-4	TRBJ1-2	-	CASSLEVGGSTF	TGTGCCAGCAGCTTGGAAGTGGGAGGAAGCACCTTC
few	TRBV3-1/TRBV3-2	TRBJ2-7	TRBD2	CASSQALAGYEQYF	TGTGCCAGCAGCCAAGCTCTAGCGGGCTACGAGCAGTACTTC
-	TRBV7-9	TRBJ2-7	-	CASSPLNSDDTYEQYF	TGTGCCAGCAGCCCCCTCAACAGCGACGATACCTACGAGCAGTACTTC
-	TRBV6-4	TRBJ2-2	-	CASSNGMNTGELFF	TGTGCCAGCAGTAACGGGATGAACACCGGGGAGCTGTTTTTT
-	TRBV5-1	TRBJ2-1	-	CASSLAGRGSNEQFF	TGCGCCAGCAGCTTGGCCGGTCGGGGGAGCAATGAGCAGTTCTTC
-	TRBV4-3	TRBJ2-1	TRBD1	CASSRGQGAQNEQFF	TGCGCCAGCAGCCGCGGACAGGGGGCGCAGAATGAGCAGTTCTTC
once	TRBV10-3	TRBJ1-5	TRBD1	CAIGGTGAGNQPQHF	TGTGCCATCGGCGGGACAGGGGCGGGCAATCAGCCCCAGCATTTT
once	TRBV4-3	TRBJ1-1	-	CASSLGTGSANTEAFF	TGCGCCAGCAGCCTAGGTACTGGCAGCGCCAACACTGAAGCTTTCTTT
-	TRBV12-3/TRBV12-4	TRBJ1-1	TRBD1	CASRSRQGIEAFF	TGTGCCAGCAGATCCAGACAGGGCATTGAAGCTTTCTTT
-	TRBV11-2	TRBJ1-3	-	CASREFQGIIGNTIYF	TGTGCCAGCAGAGAATTCCAGGGTATTATCGGAAACACCATATATTTT
-	TRBV2	TRBJ1-5	-	CASSESVSNQPQHF	TGTGCCAGCAGTGAGTCAGTTAGCAATCAGCCCCAGCATTTT
-	TRBV28	TRBJ2-5	-	CASSSISRGENF	TGTGCCAGCAGCTCGATCTCGAGGGGGGAGAACTTC
-	TRBV7-9	TRBJ1-5	TRBD1	CASSLDRGPSNQPQHF	TGTGCCAGCAGTTTGGACAGGGGTCCCTCCAATCAGCCCCAGCATTTT
-	TRBV2	TRBJ2-7	TRBD1	CASSRSSAGGGWQYF	TGTGCCAGCAGTCGATCGTCGGCAGGGGGCGGGTGGCAGTACTTC
-	TRBV5-6	TRBJ2-7	-	CASSFRYEQYF	TGTGCCAGCAGCTTTAGGTACGAGCAGTACTTC
-	TRBV28	TRBJ1-2	TRBD1	CASSLLGQSSPTNYGYTF	TGTGCCAGCAGTTTGCTGGGACAGAGCAGCCCGACGAACTATGGCTACACCTTC
once	TRBV2	TRBJ1-2	-	CASSGVRGGDYTF	TGTGCCAGCAGTGGAGTCCGTGGGGGGGACTACACCTTC
-	TRBV6-5	TRBJ1-2	-	CASSYSLPGPEGGYTF	TGTGCCAGCAGTTACTCCCTCCCCGGGCCCGAGGGTGGCTACACCTTC
once	TRBV7-9	TRBJ2-7	-	CASSGKGSSYEQYF	TGTGCCAGCAGCGGGAAGGGGAGCTCCTACGAGCAGTACTTC
-	TRBV7-3	TRBJ1-3	-	CASSPGNGNTIYF	TGTGCCAGCAGCCCAGGGAACGGAAACACCATATATTTT
-	TRBV15	TRBJ2-7	-	CATRRVGDEQYF	TGTGCCACCAGGCGGGTGGGGGACGAGCAGTACTTC
-	TRBV27	TRBJ1-5	-	CASSLLGSNQPQHF	TGTGCCAGCAGTTTATTGGGGAGCAATCAGCCCCAGCATTTT
-	TRBV5-1	TRBJ1-2	-	CASSPRALSDYGYTF	TGCGCCAGCAGCCCCAGGGCTTTATCGGACTATGGCTACACCTTC
-	TRBV7-2	TRBJ1-4	-	CASSLVGRANEKLFF	TGTGCCAGCAGCTTAGTGGGGCGAGCTAATGAAAAACTGTTTTTT
-	TRBV19	TRBJ2-3	TRBD1	CASRLRTGGMDTQYF	TGTGCCAGTAGACTTCGGACAGGGGGTATGGATACGCAGTATTTT
-	TRBV2	TRBJ2-7	TRBD2	CASSEDWGLAVDEQYF	TGTGCCAGCAGTGAAGACTGGGGACTAGCGGTTGACGAGCAGTACTTC
-	TRBV14	TRBJ2-7	TRBD1	CASSPRQGYEQYF	TGTGCCAGCAGCCCCAGACAGGGGTACGAGCAGTACTTC
few	TRBV11-2	TRBJ2-5	TRBD2	CASSLAGGSGVQETQYF	TGTGCCAGCAGCTTAGCGGGCGGTAGCGGGGTTCAAGAGACCCAGTACTTC
-	TRBV2	TRBJ1-5	TRBD1	CASSRGLGNQPQHF	TGTGCCAGCAGCAGGGGGCTTGGCAATCAGCCCCAGCATTTT